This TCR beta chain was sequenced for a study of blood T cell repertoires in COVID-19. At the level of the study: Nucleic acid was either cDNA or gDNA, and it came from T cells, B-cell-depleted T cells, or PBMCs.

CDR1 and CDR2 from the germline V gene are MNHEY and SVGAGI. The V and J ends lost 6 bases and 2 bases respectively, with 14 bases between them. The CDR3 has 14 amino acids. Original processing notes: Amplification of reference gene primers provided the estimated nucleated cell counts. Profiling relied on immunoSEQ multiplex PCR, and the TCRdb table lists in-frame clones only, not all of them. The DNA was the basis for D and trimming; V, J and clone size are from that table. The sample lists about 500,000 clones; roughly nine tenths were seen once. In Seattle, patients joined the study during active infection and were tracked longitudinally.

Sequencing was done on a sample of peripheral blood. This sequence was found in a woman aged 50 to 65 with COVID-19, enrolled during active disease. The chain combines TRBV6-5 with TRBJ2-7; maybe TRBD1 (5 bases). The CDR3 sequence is CASRIAGSPYEQYF. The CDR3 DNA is TGTGCCAGCAGAATCGCAGGGTCTCCCTACGAGCAGTACTTC.